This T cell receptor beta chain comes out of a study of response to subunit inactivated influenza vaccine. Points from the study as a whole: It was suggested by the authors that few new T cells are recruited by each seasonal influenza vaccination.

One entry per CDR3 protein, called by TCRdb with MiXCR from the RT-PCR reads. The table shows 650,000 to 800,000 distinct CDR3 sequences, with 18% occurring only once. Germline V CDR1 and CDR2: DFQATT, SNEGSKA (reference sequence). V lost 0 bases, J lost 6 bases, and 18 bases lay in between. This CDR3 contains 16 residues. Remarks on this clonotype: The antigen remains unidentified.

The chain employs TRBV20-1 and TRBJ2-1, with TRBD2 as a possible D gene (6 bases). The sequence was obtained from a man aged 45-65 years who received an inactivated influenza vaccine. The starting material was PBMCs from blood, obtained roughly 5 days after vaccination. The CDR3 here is CSARDLGTSRSNEQFF. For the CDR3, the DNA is TGCAGTGCTAGAGATCTTGGGACTTCCCGATCCAATGAGCAGTTCTTC.